The clone carrying this T cell receptor beta chain came up a few times. Its target is unknown. TCRdb's table, derived via immunoSEQ multiplex PCR, lists solely in-frame clones and lacks some. The sample records around 99,000 clones, approximately 86% being singletons. These data come from a study of graft-versus-host responses after intestinal transplantation. Germline assignment: CDR1 SGHRS and CDR2 YFSETQ. The CDR3 runs to 13 residues. The J segment lost 6 bases and the V segment lost 3 bases, leaving 3 bases of the junction unmatched. Specimen: unstimulated CD4+ T cells sorted from spleen or lymph node cells, collected before transplant. The chain employs TRBV5-1 and TRBJ2-3; 8 bases are a match to TRBD1. The TCR sequence derives from a human donor who was the organ donor for an intestinal transplant. The CDR3 spells CASSWGQADTQYF. The CDR3 DNA reads TGCGCCAGCAGCTGGGGACAGGCGGATACGCAGTATTTT. The full variable domain, with the rest looked up from reference TRBV5-1 and TRBJ2-3, is KAGVTQTPRYLIKTRGQQVTLSCSPISGHRSVSWYQQTPGQGLQFLFEYFSETQRNKGNFPGRFSGRQFSNSRSEMNVSTLELGDSALYLCASSWGQADTQYFGPGTRLTVL.